This note documents a single T cell receptor (beta chain) sequence. The data stem from a study of control samples from healthy donors and cancer patients. This CDR3 contains 18 residues. The germline V gene has CDR1 SGHVS and CDR2 FQNEAQ. Trimming at V came to 5 bases and at J to 0 bases, leaving 13 bases not matched to a gene. TCRdb's table, derived via immunoSEQ multiplex PCR, lists solely in-frame clones and lacks some. Among 90,000 to 140,000 clones, about 83% were seen once, and the ten largest hold about 13%. The sequencing sample was made of blood. The sequence was obtained from a woman aged 45 to 65 in good health. The chain uses TRBV7-8 and TRBJ2-7, with 10 bases matching TRBD2. This CDR3 is CASSPLGGAGGPSYEQYF. CDR3 DNA: TGTGCCAGCAGCCCACTCGGCGGAGCGGGAGGGCCCTCCTACGAGCAGTACTTC.